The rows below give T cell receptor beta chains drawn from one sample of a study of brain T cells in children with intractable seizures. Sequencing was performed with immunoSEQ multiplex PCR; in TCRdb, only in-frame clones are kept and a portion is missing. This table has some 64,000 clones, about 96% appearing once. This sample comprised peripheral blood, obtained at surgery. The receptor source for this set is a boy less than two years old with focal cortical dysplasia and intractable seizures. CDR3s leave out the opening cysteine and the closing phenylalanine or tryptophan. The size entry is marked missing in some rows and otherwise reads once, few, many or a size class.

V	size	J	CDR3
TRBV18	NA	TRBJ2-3	ASSLRGADTQY
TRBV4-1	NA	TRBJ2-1	ASSQPPVDNEQF
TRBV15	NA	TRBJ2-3	ATATTGGNTDTQY
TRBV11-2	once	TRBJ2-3	ASSLDGASTDTQY
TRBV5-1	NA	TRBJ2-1	ASSYRTSGNHNEQF
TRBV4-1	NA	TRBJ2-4	ASSQIRTAKNIQY
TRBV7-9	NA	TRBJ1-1	ASSLARTGAAGGF
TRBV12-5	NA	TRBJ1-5	ASGFGGYSNQPQH
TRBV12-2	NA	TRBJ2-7	ASLDLWLSPYEQY
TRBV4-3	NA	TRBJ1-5	ASSHGTGEGQPQH
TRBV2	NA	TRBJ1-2	ASSDPKGALGYGYT